This TCR beta chain was sequenced during a study of T cell responses to AZD1222 COVID-19 vaccine. Study-wide findings and caveats: Receipt of two AZD1222 doses was followed by a rise in Spike-specific TCR breadth and depth. The study identified only five or six AZD1222 recipients as seropositive at baseline. Every sample of the repertoires postdated the peak T cell response. White British people made up most donors, females outnumbered males, and clonal diversity was possibly underestimated.

Points on this clone: Antigen unknown.

Profiled with immunoSEQ multiplex PCR; TCRdb holds only in-frame clones, not every one. The data contain roughly 72,000 clones, around 88% of them singletons. This CDR3 comprises 13 residues. V dropped 1 base and J dropped 5 bases, with 9 bases sitting between them. CDR1 and CDR2 from the germline V gene are MGHDK and SYGVNS. The clonotype comes from an adult who received the MenACWY meningococcal vaccine as a control. The chain joins TRBV25-1 to TRBJ2-7; D perhaps matches TRBD1 (6 bases). Material: peripheral blood, obtained 28 days after the second dose of the MenACWY control vaccine. In DNA form, the CDR3 reads TGTGCCAGCAGTGAATCAGGGGACGACGAGCAGTACTTC. Translation: CASSESGDDEQYF.